This T cell receptor beta chain was obtained from a study of blood T cell repertoires in COVID-19. The data were produced by immunoSEQ multiplex PCR, yet TCRdb's version contains in-frame clones alone and is incomplete. Among 250,000 or so clones listed, 83% were seen once. The V segment lost 4 bases and the J segment 5 bases; nucleotides outside the gene matches: 7. CDR3 length: 14 amino acids. Looked up from germline, CDR1 is LGHDT and CDR2 is YNNKEL (reference sequence). This TCR came from a woman between 35 and 50 years old who had been exposed to COVID-19. J is TRBJ2-5 and V is TRBV3-1 (or the pseudogene TRBV3-2); 7 nucleotides line up with TRBD2. Specimen: PBMCs or T cells enriched from blood (not recorded which). The CDR3: CASSRKAGRETQYF. The CDR3 DNA reads TGTGCCAGCAGCCGGAAGGCCGGGAGGGAGACCCAGTACTTC.